The 27 T cell receptor beta chains given below trace back to one sample, sequenced in a study of blood T cell repertoires in COVID-19 (dated by TCRdb to the early 2020s). The library was prepared using the immunoSEQ multiplex PCR assay. The source is immuneACCESS, and TCRdb retained only in-frame sequences with V and J called. Part of the clones is not carried over; for the studies checked, unresolved V genes explain less than half of this, and the remainder is unexplained. Within this sample are 100,000 or so clones, with approximately 83% of them counted one time only. Around 4% of the sample is held by the ten biggest clonotypes. Sequencing was done on a sample of peripheral blood. The receptors derive from a man in his 60s with acute or convalescent COVID-19.

This chain joins TRBV5-1 and TRBJ1-1; tentative D call: TRBD1 (5 bases). Trimming left V 5 bases short and J 4 bases short, with 12 bases between. In germline, CDR1 is SGHRS, CDR2 YFSETQ. This CDR3 spans 13 amino acids. The CDR3 DNA reads TGCGCCAGCAGTCAGGGTTCGACCACTGAAGCTTTCTTT. Amino acids: CASSQGSTTEAFF.

DNA for the CDR3: TGCGCCAGCAGCCAAGATTACTCCCTCGTCAATGAGCAGTTCTTC. The encoded protein is CASSQDYSLVNEQFF. The genes are TRBV4-1 and TRBJ2-1; D is uncertain. Trimming took 0 bases from V and 6 from J, leaving 12 bases between them. From germline, CDR1 is MGHRA and CDR2 YSYEKL. The CDR3 is 15 residues long.

The chain uses TRBV6-5 and TRBJ2-6; perhaps TRBD1 as D (6 bases). The V gene's germline CDR1 is MNHEY and CDR2 SVGAGI. This CDR3 region has 14 residues. As DNA, the CDR3 is TGTGCAACTCAGGACAGTACTGGGGCCAACGTCCTGACTTTC. Translation: CATQDSTGANVLTF.

V is TRBV19 and J is TRBJ2-7, with TRBD1 matching over 7 bases. CDR1 is LNHDA and CDR2 is SQIVND in the germline V gene (reference sequence). There are 14 residues in the CDR3. V dropped 5 bases and J dropped 4; count of bases not matched to a gene: 8. CDR3 region: CASSGRDSLYEQYF. The CDR3 DNA is TGTGCCAGTAGTGGCCGGGACAGCCTTTACGAGCAGTACTTC.

This clone was counted between two and nine times. The chain combines TRBV2 with TRBJ2-2; 9 positions match TRBD2. CDR1 is SNHLY, CDR2 FYNNEI, per germline. Trimming removed 3 bases from V and 4 bases from J; junction bases left unmatched: 6. The CDR3 length is 16 residues. CDR3 in DNA: TGTGCCAGCAGTGAGGGCGGCGGGAGGGGCACCGGGGAGCTGTTTTTT. This translates into CASSEGGGRGTGELFF.

This clone was observed a single time. The genes are TRBV6-1 and TRBJ2-7, with 10 bases that match TRBD1. The length of the CDR3 is 15 residues. Trimming removed 2 bases from V and 5 bases from J; junction bases left unmatched: 6. CDR1 is MNHNS and CDR2 is SASEGT in the germline V gene. The CDR3 loop reads CASSEFPGQGNEQYF. The CDR3 DNA reads as TGTGCCAGCAGTGAATTTCCGGGACAGGGGAACGAGCAGTACTTC.

The chain uses TRBV7-9 and TRBJ1-2, with D unresolved. Trimming took off 1 base at V and 7 bases at J, with 13 bases between the two ends. Per germline, CDR1 SEHNR and CDR2 FQNEAQ (reference sequence). The CDR3 is made up of 14 amino acids. The CDR3 nucleotides are TGTGCCAGCAGCTTAGATGCGGCAGGAGGTGGCTACACCTTC. Its translation: CASSLDAAGGGYTF.

The J gene is TRBJ1-6, the V gene TRBV7-2; D gene uncertain. Germline V CDR1 and CDR2: SGHTA, FQGNSA. Trimming pared 2 bases from V and 13 bases from J, leaving 24 bases between. The CDR3 is 17 residues long. CDR3 region: CASSLYSVEAFLAPLHF. In nucleotides, the CDR3 is TGTGCCAGCAGCTTATATTCCGTCGAGGCTTTTTTGGCGCCCCTCCACTTT.

The genes are TRBV19 and TRBJ2-1; no firm D call. The CDR3 extends over 16 amino acids. Trimming cost V 3 bases and J 0 bases, with 12 bases left between them. Germline CDR1 LNHDA, CDR2 SQIVND (reference sequence). The CDR3 is CASSMLQVSSYNEQFF. CDR3 DNA sequence: TGTGCCAGTAGTATGTTGCAGGTGAGCTCCTACAATGAGCAGTTCTTC.

The gene calls are TRBV2 and TRBJ1-4; D perhaps matches TRBD1 (5 bases). The V gene lost 1 base and the J gene lost 3 bases, with 9 bases spanning the gap. The CDR3 consists of 15 residues. Germline CDR1 and CDR2: SNHLY and FYNNEI. The CDR3 nucleotides read TGTGCCAGCAGTGAAGGCACCAGGGCTAATGAAAAACTGTTTTTT. This codes for CASSEGTRANEKLFF. Looking up the rest from reference TRBV2 and TRBJ1-4 gives the full variable domain: EPEVTQTPSHQVTQMGQEVILRCVPISNHLYFYWYRQILGQKVEFLVSFYNNEISEKSEIFDDQFSVERPDGSNFTLKIRSTKLEDSAMYFCASSEGTRANEKLFFGSGTQLSVL.

J is TRBJ2-1 and V is TRBV5-1; 14 bases match TRBD2. The junction had 10 bases not matched to a gene; V was cut back by 4 bases and J by 7 bases. CDR3 length equals 17 residues. The germline V gene has CDR1 SGHRS and CDR2 YFSETQ. The CDR3 region is CASSIGLAGGLLNEQFF. The CDR3 nucleotides read TGCGCCAGCAGCATTGGACTAGCGGGAGGTCTTTTGAATGAGCAGTTCTTC.

The chain couples TRBV19 to TRBJ2-2; 9 nucleotides line up with TRBD2. The CDR3 is 20 residues long. V lost 3 bases and J lost 7; bases outside the gene matches: 21. Germline CDR1 is LNHDA and CDR2 is SQIVND (reference sequence). Here the CDR3 DNA reads TGTGCCAGTAGTATTTCGGCGGGAGGGCCGACATCCTCCACAGGCGGGGAGCTGTTTTTT. Amino acid sequence: CASSISAGGPTSSTGGELFF.

For this clone: One junction end does not reproduce the germline sequence, and a read error may be involved. The chain links TRBV12-3 or TRBV12-4 to TRBJ2-7; tentative D call: TRBD1 (6 bases). The CDR3 runs 12 residues. The CDR3 protein is CASGPGTRPLDF. CDR3 sequence (DNA): TGTGCCAGCGGGCCTGGGACAAGGCCTTTGGACTTC.

The CDR3 nucleotides read TGTGCCACCAGTGCCCATTGCCGTAGCGAGCCTGCGCGCCCCTTAAACTACGAGCAGTACTTC. The encoded protein is CATSAHCRSEPARPLNYEQYF. The chain employs TRBV24-1 and TRBJ2-7, with D maybe TRBD2 (5 bases). The CDR3 contains 21 residues. CDR1 is KGHDR and CDR2 is SFDVKD in the germline V gene. The V and J ends lost 5 bases and 3 bases respectively, with 34 bases between them.

This sequence joins TRBV30 and TRBJ1-5; D is possibly TRBD1 (6 bases). CDR1 is GTSNPN, CDR2 SVGIG, per germline (reference sequence). V gave up 5 bases and J gave up 5 bases, with 16 bases separating them. There are 14 residues in the CDR3. The CDR3 nucleotides read TGTGCCTGGTCCCAAGGGGGGGGACATCAGCCCCAGCATTTT. Translated: CAWSQGGGHQPQHF. The variable domain in full, completed from reference TRBV30 and TRBJ1-5, reads SQTIHQWPATLVQPVGSPLSLECTVEGTSNPNLYWYRQAAGRGLQLLFYSVGIGQISSEVPQNLSASRPQDRQFILSSKKLLLSDSGFYLCAWSQGGGHQPQHFGDGTRLSIL.

The V call is TRBV5-1, the J call TRBJ2-1; 10 bases are shared with TRBD2. V lost 1 base, J lost 4 bases, and 2 bases stayed unmatched. The germline CDR1 and CDR2 sequences are SGHRS and YFSETQ. This CDR3 comprises 15 residues. The CDR3 region has the DNA TGCGCCAGCAGCTTGAGACTAGCGGGTTACAATGAGCAGTTCTTC. Its translation is CASSLRLAGYNEQFF. The full variable domain, with the rest looked up from reference TRBV5-1 and TRBJ2-1, is KAGVTQTPRYLIKTRGQQVTLSCSPISGHRSVSWYQQTPGQGLQFLFEYFSETQRNKGNFPGRFSGRQFSNSRSEMNVSTLELGDSALYLCASSLRLAGYNEQFFGPGTRLTVL.

This clone appeared once. The V and J genes are TRBV7-2 and TRBJ1-1, with TRBD1 as a possible D gene (6 bases). Trimming removed 4 bases from V and 0 bases from J, with 21 bases in between. Looked up from germline, CDR1 is SGHTA and CDR2 is FQGNSA. The CDR3 consists of 18 residues. This CDR3 reads CASSSQGPGQPMNTEAFF. The CDR3 region has the DNA TGTGCCAGCAGCTCCCAAGGGCCCGGACAGCCCATGAACACTGAAGCTTTCTTT.

This clone was picked up a small number of times. This chain uses TRBV6-1 with TRBJ1-5; D may be TRBD1 (5 bases). This CDR3 has 13 amino acids. Germline V gene sequence: CDR1 MNHNS, CDR2 SASEGT. Trimming stripped 3 bases from V and 4 bases from J, with 7 bases between. The CDR3 coding sequence is TGTGCCAGCAGTGACGGGGGGAATCAGCCCCAGCATTTT. Amino acids: CASSDGGNQPQHF.

In its sample, this clone was seen once. The chain carries TRBV13 and TRBJ1-1, with 7 bases that match TRBD1. Per the germline V gene, CDR1 is PRHDT and CDR2 is FYEKMQ (reference sequence). This CDR3 is built from 14 residues. V trimming: 6 bases; J trimming: 4 bases; junction bases outside the gene matches: 8. This CDR3 reads CASRSATGVTEAFF. The CDR3 region has the DNA TGTGCCAGCAGAAGTGCAACAGGGGTCACTGAAGCTTTCTTT.

V gene TRBV6-1 combines with J gene TRBJ2-3; D is ambiguous. The CDR3 loop spans 16 amino acids. V lost 2 bases, J lost 0 bases, and 12 bases lay in between. Germline V CDR1 and CDR2: MNHNS, SASEGT. CDR3 amino acids: CASSERGATSTDTQYF. CDR3 nucleotide sequence: TGTGCCAGCAGTGAACGTGGAGCGACTAGCACAGATACGCAGTATTTT.

The sample holds one count of this clone. This sequence joins TRBV30 and TRBJ1-4; D unclear. CDR1 is GTSNPN, CDR2 SVGIG, per germline (reference sequence). V was cut by 5 bases and J by 8 bases, with 15 bases left in between. This CDR3 region has 13 residues. CDR3 sequence: CAWVDRGYEKLFF. CDR3 DNA sequence: TGTGCCTGGGTGGACCGAGGGTACGAAAAACTGTTTTTT.

In this sample, this clone turned up once. The V call is TRBV7-2, the J call TRBJ2-3; TRBD2 agrees at 13 bases. V trimming: 3 bases; J trimming: 2 bases; junction bases outside the gene matches: 11. CDR3 length: 19 residues. The germline V gene encodes CDR1 SGHTA and CDR2 FQGNSA. CDR3 amino acids: CASSLRGTSGDRYTDTQYF. The CDR3 DNA reads as TGTGCCAGCAGCTTGCGGGGGACTAGCGGGGATCGGTACACAGATACGCAGTATTTT.

J is TRBJ2-5 and V is TRBV12-3 or TRBV12-4; TRBD2 might be the D (5 bases). There are 12 residues in the CDR3. The V end lost 6 bases, the J end lost 6 bases, and 11 bases lay between the germline ends. The DNA for the CDR3 is TGTGCCAGCAGCCTAGCTTCGCAGACCCAGTACTTC. Translating it yields CASSLASQTQYF.

The chain recombines TRBV5-1 with TRBJ1-1, with D hard to call. Germline V lookup: CDR1 SGHRS, CDR2 YFSETQ. The CDR3 consists of 14 residues. Trimming cost V 0 bases and J 1 base, with 7 bases left between them. CDR3 DNA sequence: TGCGCCAGCAGCTTGGTAGGCGGGAACACTGAAGCTTTCTTT. This translates into CASSLVGGNTEAFF.

This clone was seen a few times. V is TRBV30 and J is TRBJ2-2; a weak D match, TRBD2 (7 bases). The V gene's germline CDR1 is GTSNPN and CDR2 SVGIG (reference sequence). With 2 bases removed from V and 7 bases from J, the gap between germline ends came to 17 bases. The CDR3 length is 15 residues. The CDR3 nucleotides read TGTGCCTGGAGTCCTAGGACTAGGGGGATCGGGGAGCTGTTTTTT. Its protein product is CAWSPRTRGIGELFF.

This chain connects TRBV30 to TRBJ1-1; unclear D gene. V lost 0 bases to trimming and J lost 11 bases, with 19 bases between them. Per germline, CDR1 GTSNPN and CDR2 SVGIG (reference sequence). The CDR3 contains 14 residues. In DNA, the CDR3 is TGTGCCTGGAGTGTACTAGGGCCCCCGGGGTCGGCTTTCTTT. This encodes CAWSVLGPPGSAFF.

The V gene is TRBV19, the J gene TRBJ2-3; no definite D call. The germline V gene has CDR1 LNHDA and CDR2 SQIVND (reference sequence). Trimming shortened V by 7 bases and J by 2 bases, and 4 bases separated the two germline ends. The CDR3 runs 11 residues. The CDR3 DNA is TGTGCCAGTAAGCTCACAGATACGCAGTATTTT. Protein product: CASKLTDTQYF.